The 9 T cell receptor beta chains below were found in one sample sequenced in a study of T-cell memory formation after mild COVID-19. In TCRdb, the 5' RACE reads were re-called with MiXCR into one record per CDR3 protein. The sample gives a few hundred thousand distinct CDR3 sequences, 13% to 15% of which show up once; roughly 23% is in the top ten. The sequencing input was PBMCs or a T cell subset sorted from them (not recorded which). The source is a man younger than 30 who had mild COVID-19 (a few samples of this study predate the infection). Cell type and time point are not known.

V is TRBV6-2 or TRBV6-3 and J is TRBJ2-7; 8 nucleotides match TRBD1. Germline V gene sequence: CDR1 MNHEY, CDR2 SVGEGT. V gave up 5 bases and J gave up 3 bases; unmatched junction bases: 9. CDR3 length: 15 amino acids. In DNA form, the CDR3 reads TGTGCCAGCAGTACGGGGACAGGTTTCGACTACGAGCAGTACTTC. It codes for CASSTGTGFDYEQYF.

With respect to this clonotype: A junction boundary mismatches the germline segment, possibly from a read error. CDR3 bases: TGTGCCACCAGCAGAGAAGATGGGCAAACGGAAGCTTCCTTT. Protein sequence: CATSREDGQTEASF. The chain uses TRBV15 and TRBJ1-1; D is unclear. The germline V gene encodes CDR1 LNHNV and CDR2 YYDKDF (reference sequence). This CDR3 spans 14 amino acids.

The V and J genes are TRBV5-1 and TRBJ1-4, with D perhaps TRBD1 (6 bases). Trimming stripped 5 bases from V and 0 bases from J, with 11 bases between. This CDR3 has 15 residues. CDR1 is SGHRS, CDR2 YFSETQ, per germline. DNA for the CDR3: TGCGCCAGCAGTCCCCGACAGGCAACTAATGAAAAACTGTTTTTT. Its translation: CASSPRQATNEKLFF.

The genes are TRBV7-2 and TRBJ1-2; TRBD1 is a possible D gene (6 bases). CDR3 length equals 15 residues. The germline V gene encodes CDR1 SGHTA and CDR2 FQGNSA. V lost 4 bases and J 4 bases, leaving 16 bases between the germline ends. This chain's CDR3 is CASSSEGGAGYGYTF. In DNA form, the CDR3 reads TGTGCCAGCAGCTCCGAGGGGGGCGCGGGCTATGGCTACACCTTC.

The chain is built from TRBV2 and TRBJ2-5; a possible D gene is TRBD1 (5 bases). This CDR3 is 12 amino acids long. Trimming shortened V by 8 bases and J by 5 bases, and 12 bases separated the two germline ends. Germline CDR1 is SNHLY and CDR2 is FYNNEI. The chain's CDR3 is CASQGGIETQYF. CDR3 DNA sequence: TGTGCCAGCCAGGGTGGGATTGAGACCCAGTACTTC.

This clonotype was counted between two and nine times. The CDR3 coding sequence is TGTGCCACCAGTGATTTCCGCGGGGAGCTGTTTTTT. It yields the protein CATSDFRGELFF. The V call is TRBV24-1, the J call TRBJ2-2; no definite D call. Germline lookup yields CDR1 KGHDR and CDR2 SFDVKD. The V end lost 1 base, the J end lost 7 bases, and 3 bases lay between the germline ends. The CDR3 consists of 12 residues.

The chain is built from TRBV5-1 and TRBJ2-4, with D possibly being TRBD1 (5 bases). The CDR3 consists of 16 residues. The V gene lost 5 bases and the J gene lost 0 bases, with 15 bases spanning the gap. Germline V gene data show CDR1 as SGHRS and CDR2 as YFSETQ. The CDR3 DNA reads as TGCGCCAGCAGGACCACAGGACCCGTAGCCAAAAACATTCAGTACTTC. Amino acids: CASRTTGPVAKNIQYF. Supplemented by reference TRBV5-1 and TRBJ2-4, the full variable domain reads KAGVTQTPRYLIKTRGQQVTLSCSPISGHRSVSWYQQTPGQGLQFLFEYFSETQRNKGNFPGRFSGRQFSNSRSEMNVSTLELGDSALYLCASRTTGPVAKNIQYFGAGTRLSVL.

The chain employs TRBV5-4 and TRBJ2-3; D is uncertain. The CDR3 has 13 amino acids. V lost 7 bases, J lost 2 bases, and 11 bases lay in between. Germline-derived CDR1 and CDR2 are SGHNT and YYREEE (reference sequence). CDR3: CASSTMNTDTQYF. The CDR3 coding sequence is TGTGCCAGCTCGACAATGAACACAGATACGCAGTATTTT.

This clonotype has ten or more counts. The chain carries TRBV12-3 or TRBV12-4 and TRBJ2-1, with 11 nucleotides matching TRBD1. The CDR3 totals 17 residues. Trimming at V came to 6 bases and at J to 2 bases, leaving 9 bases not matched to a gene. The DNA of the CDR3 is TGTGCCAGCAGCCCGCGTGGGACAGGGGGTCCCTACAATGAGCAGTTCTTC. Translation gives CASSPRGTGGPYNEQFF.